Presented here are 17 T cell receptor beta chains from one specimen sequenced in a study of T cell repertoires in cytomegalovirus infection. TCRdb recomputed calls from the reads with MiXCR, one row per CDR3 protein. The sample yields 650,000 to 900,000 distinct CDR3 sequences, approximately 30% seen once. These receptors' antigens are unknown. The sample here was cultured CD8+ T cells from PBMCs, taken from culture after CMV antigen stimulation. The receptors shown here come from a human donor in good health (CMV status not recorded). Some clones in this sample may be carry-over from other donors' samples.

The V gene is TRBV20-1, the J gene TRBJ1-2; a weak D match, TRBD1 (6 bases). The V gene's germline CDR1 is DFQATT and CDR2 SNEGSKA (reference sequence). The V end lost 6 bases, the J end lost 10 bases, and 24 bases lay between the germline ends. The CDR3 totals 14 residues. The CDR3 DNA reads TGCAGTGCCATGAACAGGGACGGCCGGAGAGACTACACCTTC. It yields the protein CSAMNRDGRRDYTF.

The chain employs TRBV27 and TRBJ2-1; TRBD1 is a possible D gene (6 bases). The V end lost 6 bases, the J end lost 7 bases, and 16 bases lay between the germline ends. The germline gives CDR1 MNHEY, CDR2 SMNVEV (reference sequence). The CDR3 consists of 14 residues. The CDR3 DNA reads as TGTGCCAGCAGGACCCTGACAGGAGGTAATGAGCAGTTCTTC. Translation gives CASRTLTGGNEQFF.

This clonotype was seen many times. The rearrangement uses TRBV12-3 or TRBV12-4 and TRBJ2-1; D might be TRBD2 (6 bases). V was shortened by 0 bases and J by 7 bases, with 7 bases between the two germline ends. The CDR3 contains 13 residues. CDR3 sequence (DNA): TGTGCCAGCAGTTTAGCGGGGGGAAATGAGCAGTTCTTC. Encoded protein: CASSLAGGNEQFF.

This clonotype appeared a few times. The genes are TRBV6-2 or TRBV6-3 and TRBJ2-7; D might be TRBD1 (5 bases). Trimming left V 0 bases short and J 1 base short, with 10 bases between. Looked up from germline, CDR1 is MNHEY and CDR2 is SVGEGT. The CDR3 extends over 15 amino acids. The CDR3: CASSYSMGPSYEQYV. The DNA for the CDR3 is TGTGCCAGCAGTTACTCGATGGGGCCGTCCTACGAGCAGTACGTC.

The rearrangement links TRBV5-4 to TRBJ1-5; no clear D gene. The germline V gene has CDR1 SGHNT and CDR2 YYREEE (reference sequence). With 9 bases removed from V and 5 bases from J, the gap between germline ends came to 3 bases. The CDR3 runs to 9 residues. The chain's CDR3 is CATHQPQHF. In DNA form, the CDR3 reads TGTGCCACACATCAGCCCCAGCATTTT. Based on the CDR3 plus reference TRBV5-4 and TRBJ1-5, the full variable domain is ETGVTQSPTHLIKTRGQQVTLRCSSQSGHNTVSWYQQALGQGPQFIFQYYREEENGRGNFPPRFSGLQFPNYSSELNVNALELDDSALYLCATHQPQHFGDGTRLSIL.

The V and J genes are TRBV19 and TRBJ2-2; D may be TRBD1 (5 bases). The CDR3 is made up of 14 amino acids. Germline V gene lookup returns CDR1 LNHDA and CDR2 SQIVND (reference sequence). V lost 8 bases to trimming and J lost 4 bases, with 14 bases between them. CDR3 loop: CASQGASSTGELFF. The CDR3 region has the DNA TGTGCCAGTCAAGGGGCGTCGAGCACCGGGGAGCTGTTTTTT.

The chain uses TRBV4-1 and TRBJ2-5; possibly TRBD1 for D (5 bases). Per germline, CDR1 MGHRA and CDR2 YSYEKL. The CDR3 runs to 14 residues. V lost 4 bases, J lost 2 bases, and 11 bases lay in between. CDR3 DNA: TGCGCCAGCAGCCTTAAGACAGCACAAGAGACCCAGTACTTC. Translation: CASSLKTAQETQYF.

This clonotype has more than one count but fewer than ten. The chain joins TRBV4-1 to TRBJ1-1; 7 nucleotides match TRBD1. The CDR3 extends over 16 amino acids. With V trimmed by 2 bases and J by 5 bases, 11 bases remained unmatched. Per the germline V gene, CDR1 is MGHRA and CDR2 is YSYEKL. Written as DNA, the CDR3 is TGCGCCAGCAGCCAAACAGGGGCTGGAGGGGGAACTGAAGCTTTCTTT. Encoded protein: CASSQTGAGGGTEAFF.

This clonotype was seen more than once but under ten times. The V and J genes are TRBV7-9 and TRBJ2-7, with unresolved D. The germline V gene encodes CDR1 SEHNR and CDR2 FQNEAQ (reference sequence). Trimming removed 0 bases at V and 6 bases at J, with 9 bases between. The CDR3 runs to 13 residues. The CDR3 coding sequence is TGTGCCAGCAGCTTAGCCCTGAGGAGCGAGCAGTACTTC. Translating it yields CASSLALRSEQYF.

The CDR3 nucleotides are TGTGCCAGCAGTTTTTACGACAGGGCTGGGGCCAACGTCCTGACTTTC. Translation: CASSFYDRAGANVLTF. The V gene is TRBV25-1, the J gene TRBJ2-6, with 7 bases identical to TRBD1. Trimming removed 5 bases from V and 2 bases from J; junction bases left unmatched: 6. The germline V gene has CDR1 MGHDK and CDR2 SYGVNS. This CDR3 spans 16 amino acids.

This clonotype showed up many times. The chain employs TRBV12-3 or TRBV12-4 and TRBJ1-5; a possible D gene is TRBD1 (5 bases). V was trimmed by 11 bases and J by 1 base, leaving 15 bases between them. This CDR3 has 14 amino acids. CDR3 in amino acids: CAVSEGLSNQPQHF. The CDR3 nucleotides are TGTGCCGTATCGGAGGGGTTGAGCAATCAGCCCCAGCATTTT.

The chain joins TRBV10-3 to TRBJ2-7; D possibly corresponds to TRBD1 (5 bases). Germline assignment: CDR1 ENHRY and CDR2 SYGVKD. V gave up 8 bases and J gave up 6 bases, with 14 bases separating them. There are 12 residues in the CDR3. The chain's CDR3 is CAIPEGASEQYF. In DNA form, the CDR3 reads TGTGCCATCCCCGAAGGGGCGAGCGAGCAGTACTTC.

This clonotype has a handful of counts. The genes are TRBV7-6 and TRBJ1-5; no reliable D call. Germline assignment: CDR1 SGHVS and CDR2 FNYEAQ. The CDR3 is 16 amino acids. V lost 0 bases to trimming and J lost 9 bases, with 18 bases between them. CDR3 loop: CASSLAVGTRPGPQHF. In DNA, the CDR3 is TGTGCCAGCAGCTTAGCGGTTGGAACCAGACCAGGGCCCCAGCATTTT.

This clonotype showed up just once. Relative to the germline gene, one junction end is altered; a read error may explain this. This chain links TRBV4-1 with TRBJ2-5; D ambiguous. Germline CDR1 and CDR2: MGHRA and YSYEKL. The CDR3 sequence is 14 residues long. The CDR3 DNA reads as TGCACCAGCAGCCAAGATTGGGGACAAGAGACCCAGTACTTC. Translating gives CTSSQDWGQETQYF.

The chain links TRBV4-1 to TRBJ2-4; possibly TRBD2 for D (6 bases). The length of the CDR3 is 14 residues. V was pared by 2 bases and J by 4 bases, with 9 bases between. Germline CDR1 reads MGHRA; CDR2 reads YSYEKL. CDR3 nucleotide sequence: TGCGCCAGCAGCCAAATTGCGGGGAAAAACATTCAGTACTTC. Translating it yields CASSQIAGKNIQYF.

This clonotype was detected only once. The chain recombines TRBV29-1 with TRBJ2-1; 11 bases fit TRBD2. V lost 5 bases and J lost 7; bases outside the gene matches: 13. This CDR3 region has 16 residues. CDR1 and CDR2 (germline): SQVTM, ANQGSEA. The CDR3 spells CSVMGPFSGGENEQFF. The CDR3 DNA is TGCAGCGTTATGGGGCCATTTAGCGGGGGGGAAAATGAGCAGTTCTTC.

The chain combines TRBV15 with TRBJ2-1; D call uncertain. V lost 5 bases, J lost 9 bases, and 17 bases lay in between. The CDR3 has 14 residues. Germline V lookup: CDR1 LNHNV, CDR2 YYDKDF (reference sequence). The CDR3 loop is CATSLGSAPIEQFF. CDR3 DNA: TGTGCCACCAGCCTTGGATCGGCCCCAATTGAGCAGTTCTTC.